The 2 T cell receptor beta chains given below trace back to one sample, sequenced in a study of blood T cell repertoires in COVID-19. Here immunoSEQ multiplex PCR was the method, and the copy in TCRdb shows in-frame clones only, minus some. The sample lists approximately 170,000 clones, roughly 90% occurring once. Sequenced: peripheral blood. The receptors come from a man between 60 and 75 years old with active or convalescent COVID-19.

The gene calls are TRBV2 and TRBJ1-4; D is unclear. The CDR3 has 13 amino acids. The V gene's germline CDR1 is SNHLY and CDR2 FYNNEI. The V end lost 4 bases, the J end lost 4 bases, and 7 bases lay between the germline ends. CDR3 sequence: CASSAGNNEKLFF. The DNA of the CDR3 is TGTGCCAGCAGTGCAGGAAATAATGAAAAACTGTTTTTT. Together with reference TRBV2 and TRBJ1-4, the CDR3 gives the full variable domain: EPEVTQTPSHQVTQMGQEVILRCVPISNHLYFYWYRQILGQKVEFLVSFYNNEISEKSEIFDDQFSVERPDGSNFTLKIRSTKLEDSAMYFCASSAGNNEKLFFGSGTQLSVL.

The V and J genes are TRBV12-3 or TRBV12-4 and TRBJ2-7, with D unresolved. Trimming stripped 2 bases from V and 7 bases from J, with 12 bases between. CDR3 length: 13 residues. This chain's CDR3 is CASSLLVLWEQYF. CDR3 DNA sequence: TGTGCCAGCAGTTTATTAGTCTTGTGGGAGCAGTACTTC.